Included here is one TCR beta chain sequence, with context. Its specificity is not known. For sorted subsets, about 0.2 ug DNA per replicate equaled 30,000 or so T cell genomes. TCRdb's table, derived via immunoSEQ multiplex PCR, lists solely in-frame clones and lacks some. The data show 2 million to 3 million clones, 93% seen once. This sample stems from a study of shared clonotypes between healthy human individuals. General study findings and limits: Naive CD4 clonotype sharing across a few donors was about 5%. The four-donor shared clonotypes exceeded non-shared clonotypes in generation probability, with non-shared ones scoring lower. Memory subsets generally showed smaller estimated richness than naive subsets did.

The CDR3 sequence is 12 residues long. Per the germline V gene, CDR1 is MDHEN and CDR2 is SYDVKM. The V and J ends lost 5 bases and 4 bases respectively, with 8 bases between them. The sample taken for sequencing was naive CD4+ T cells from PBMCs. The subset is: CD45RA+ positively selected. The rearrangement links TRBV28 to TRBJ1-2; D perhaps matches TRBD1 (6 bases). The sequence derives from a man between 18 and 29 years old in good health. Some clones in this sample may be carry-over from other donors' samples. CDR3 protein: CASSTGIYGYTF. CDR3 bases: TGTGCCAGCAGTACAGGGATCTATGGCTACACCTTC.